The 15 T cell receptor beta chains listed next were all sequenced from one sample in a study of shared clonotypes between healthy human individuals. Naive CD8 cells lacked CD45RO and underwent positive selection for CCR7, leaving out terminally differentiated effector memory CD45RA+ cells. Only in-frame clones appear in the TCRdb table, and some are missing; sequencing was by immunoSEQ multiplex PCR. The sample shows under 1 million clones, around 96% of them seen only once. The sequencing sample was made of naive CD8+ T cells sorted from blood. The receptors stem from a man aged 25 to 45 in good health.

The chain carries TRBV7-2 and TRBJ2-7, with 14 bases lining up with TRBD2. The CDR3 totals 16 residues. Trimming cost V 4 bases and J 2 bases; bases outside gene matches: 4. Looked up from germline, CDR1 is SGHTA and CDR2 is FQGNSA. CDR3 loop: CASSSPGLAGAYEQYF. The DNA of the CDR3 is TGTGCCAGCAGCTCGCCGGGACTAGCGGGAGCCTACGAGCAGTACTTC.

The chain links TRBV10-1 to TRBJ1-4, with 7 bases matching TRBD1. Per the germline V gene, CDR1 is WNHNN and CDR2 is SYGVQD (reference sequence). The CDR3 totals 16 residues. V shed 3 bases, J shed 6 bases, and the junction held 10 bases outside the gene matches. The CDR3 spells CASSENAGGRDEKLFF. The CDR3 DNA reads as TGCGCCAGCAGTGAAAACGCAGGGGGTCGTGATGAAAAACTGTTTTTT.

The V and J genes are TRBV29-1 and TRBJ2-7; D unclear. V was clipped by 4 bases and J by 0 bases, with 10 bases between them. This CDR3 has 13 residues. Germline CDR1 SQVTM, CDR2 ANQGSEA. Here the CDR3 DNA reads TGCAGCGTTGTAACTGGAAGCTCCTACGAGCAGTACTTC. Amino acid sequence: CSVVTGSSYEQYF.

V usage is TRBV7-8 and J usage is TRBJ2-1; the D gene is possibly TRBD2 (6 bases). V lost 8 bases to trimming and J lost 9 bases, with 20 bases between them. The CDR3 loop spans 14 amino acids. CDR1 is SGHVS, CDR2 FQNEAQ, per germline. The CDR3 region has the DNA TGTGCCAGCTTATCACCGGGACTGAATGGTGAGCAGTTCTTC. Translating it yields CASLSPGLNGEQFF.

On this clone: The sample holds other DNA sequences that translate to the same CDR3. CDR3 DNA sequence: TGTGCCAGCAGTTTACCAGGTTCCTACAATGAGCAGTTCTTC. It encodes CASSLPGSYNEQFF. This chain links TRBV27 with TRBJ2-1; D remains ambiguous. The V end lost 2 bases, the J end lost 1 base, and 6 bases lay between the germline ends. The V gene's germline CDR1 is MNHEY and CDR2 SMNVEV (reference sequence). The CDR3 sequence is 14 residues long.

CDR3 sequence: CAWSGGLGVTRLDEQYF. The CDR3, as DNA: TGTGCCTGGAGTGGCGGGCTGGGGGTCACGAGGCTTGACGAGCAGTACTTC. J is TRBJ2-7 and V is TRBV30, with D possibly being TRBD1 or TRBD2 (5 bases each). Trimming removed 1 base at V and 5 bases at J, with 24 bases between. CDR1 and CDR2 from the germline V gene are GTSNPN and SVGIG (reference sequence). The CDR3 contains 17 residues.

This chain joins TRBV13 and TRBJ2-2, with a weak D call TRBD2 (6 bases). The germline V gene encodes CDR1 PRHDT and CDR2 FYEKMQ (reference sequence). The CDR3 is 15 amino acids. V was pared by 5 bases and J by 1 base, with 11 bases between. The CDR3 region is CASSPKRVNTGELFF. CDR3 sequence (DNA): TGTGCCAGCAGCCCAAAGCGGGTGAACACCGGGGAGCTGTTTTTT.

The chain links TRBV29-1 to TRBJ1-1; D possibly corresponds to TRBD1 (5 bases). This CDR3 spans 15 amino acids. V gave up 2 bases and J gave up 0 bases, with 13 bases separating them. Germline lookup yields CDR1 SQVTM and CDR2 ANQGSEA. The CDR3 reads CSVEPTGGMNTEAFF. In DNA form, the CDR3 reads TGCAGCGTTGAACCTACTGGGGGTATGAACACTGAAGCTTTCTTT.

CDR3 protein: CASSEGVQETQYF. In nucleotides, the CDR3 is TGTGCCAGCAGTGAGGGGGTCCAAGAGACCCAGTACTTC. The chain employs TRBV6-1 and TRBJ2-5; D may match TRBD1 or TRBD2 (5 bases each). The ends were cut back, 3 bases at V and 1 base at J, with 6 bases in the middle. The CDR3 runs to 13 residues. CDR1 and CDR2 (germline): MNHNS, SASEGT.

The J gene is TRBJ1-2, the V gene TRBV11-3, with 7 bases aligning to TRBD1. The CDR3 runs 17 residues. Germline values: CDR1 SGHNT, CDR2 YENEEA. V lost 4 bases and J lost 0; bases outside the gene matches: 11. This chain's CDR3 is CASSSHSGQEPNYGYTF. As DNA, the CDR3 is TGTGCCAGCAGCTCCCACTCCGGACAGGAGCCTAACTATGGCTACACCTTC.

The sample holds one count of this clone. This rearrangement joins TRBV27 to TRBJ2-5; the match to TRBD1 covers 10 bases. V lost 6 bases, J lost 5 bases, and 9 bases stayed unmatched. The CDR3 extends over 15 amino acids. In germline, CDR1 is MNHEY, CDR2 SMNVEV (reference sequence). The CDR3 loop is CASRPTGTGDETQYF. As DNA, the CDR3 is TGTGCCAGCAGGCCAACCGGGACAGGGGACGAGACCCAGTACTTC.

The chain uses TRBV7-9 and TRBJ2-5, with 7 bases lining up with TRBD2. The length of the CDR3 is 18 residues. Per the germline V gene, CDR1 is SEHNR and CDR2 is FQNEAQ (reference sequence). Trimming took 5 bases from V and 4 from J; bases not matched to a gene: 19. CDR3 DNA: TGTGCCAGCAGCCAAGAAGGCACCACACTAGCGAGCCGAGAGACCCAGTACTTC. Encoded protein: CASSQEGTTLASRETQYF. The full variable domain, with the rest looked up from reference TRBV7-9 and TRBJ2-5, is DTGVSQNPRHKITKRGQNVTFRCDPISEHNRLYWYRQTLGQGPEFLTYFQNEAQLEKSRLLSDRFSAERPKGSFSTLEIQRTEQGDSAMYLCASSQEGTTLASRETQYFGPGTRLLVL.

V is TRBV28 and J is TRBJ1-5; TRBD1 matches 7 bases. V lost 5 bases and J lost 4; bases outside the gene matches: 8. The CDR3 runs 15 residues. Germline V gene lookup returns CDR1 MDHEN and CDR2 SYDVKM. The CDR3 region has the DNA TGTGCCAGCAGTCGACAGGGTACGGGGAATCAGCCCCAGCATTTT. Translating it yields CASSRQGTGNQPQHF.

This clone was counted a single time. V is TRBV6-5 and J is TRBJ2-1; TRBD2 aligns across 11 bases. The V segment lost 3 bases and the J segment 8 bases; nucleotides outside the gene matches: 3. This CDR3 contains 14 residues. From germline, CDR1 is MNHEY and CDR2 SVGAGI. The CDR3 bases are TGTGCCAGCAGTTATACTAGCGGGAGCTATGAGCAGTTCTTC. Its protein product is CASSYTSGSYEQFF.

The rearrangement uses TRBV9 and TRBJ2-7; D is perhaps TRBD1 or TRBD2 (5 bases each). The V gene lost 3 bases and the J gene lost 7 bases, with 20 bases spanning the gap. There are 15 residues in the CDR3. Germline CDR1 reads SGDLS; CDR2 reads YYNGEE. The CDR3 DNA sequence: TGTGCCAGCAGCGGCATCGGGACCGCACCTGGTGAGCAGTACTTC. Protein product: CASSGIGTAPGEQYF. Complete variable domain (other parts from reference TRBV9 and TRBJ2-7): DSGVTQTPKHLITATGQRVTLRCSPRSGDLSVYWYQQSLDQGLQFLIQYYNGEERAKGNILERFSAQQFPDLHSELNLSSLELGDSALYFCASSGIGTAPGEQYFGPGTRLTVT.